Following are 10 T cell receptor beta chains from one sample sequenced in a study of blood T cells in healthy people across ages. Using a J-beta primer mix together with a sample-barcoded 5' primer, a second PCR was run for roughly 6 to 12 cycles. TCRdb analysed the 5' RACE reads with MiXCR anew, one entry per CDR3 protein. The table includes about 1,000,000 distinct CDR3 sequences, more than 35% detected once. The specimen sequenced was blood. Source of these receptors: a woman aged 55-70 years in good health.

This clonotype was detected a few times. V usage is TRBV24-1 and J usage is TRBJ2-1; 8 nucleotides align to TRBD1. This CDR3 is 14 amino acids long. Looked up from germline, CDR1 is KGHDR and CDR2 is SFDVKD. Germline trimming cut 4 bases from V and 7 bases from J; bases unmatched to any gene: 5. CDR3 sequence reads: CATSDRTGRNEQFF. DNA of the CDR3: TGTGCCACCAGTGACAGGACAGGGCGAAATGAGCAGTTCTTC.

V and J are TRBV21-1 and TRBJ1-2; TRBD1, as called in the table, went unchecked against the DNA. TRBV21-1 is termed a pseudogene. This CDR3 has 14 amino acids. The CDR3 nucleotides are TGTGCCAGCAGCAGCCCAGAGGGGCCGGCGGGCTACACCTTC. Protein sequence: CASSSPEGPAGYTF.

This clonotype occurred a few times. The chain combines TRBV15 with TRBJ2-3, with 10 nucleotides matching TRBD2. Germline CDR1 and CDR2: LNHNV and YYDKDF (reference sequence). The CDR3 runs to 18 residues. J gave up 5 bases and V 3 bases, and 14 bases lay outside the gene matches. As DNA, the CDR3 is TGTGCCACCAGCAGCCACCCTCTGGCTAGCGGGAGCGTAGATACGCAGTATTTT. Residues: CATSSHPLASGSVDTQYF.

The table lists this clonotype with a few counts. V and J are TRBV9 and TRBJ2-3; D call uncertain. The germline CDR1 and CDR2 sequences are SGDLS and YYNGEE. The CDR3 consists of 11 residues. V lost 3 bases and J lost 7, with 6 bases in between. CDR3 nucleotides: TGTGCCAGCAGCGGAGAAAATACGCAGTATTTT. This encodes CASSGENTQYF.

The V and J genes are TRBV5-1 and TRBJ2-3; 10 bases align to TRBD1. The germline CDR1 and CDR2 sequences are SGHRS and YFSETQ. Trimming removed 0 bases from V and 3 bases from J; junction bases left unmatched: 1. This CDR3 has 15 amino acids. In DNA, the CDR3 is TGCGCCAGCAGCTTGGAGGACAGGGGGACAGATACGCAGTATTTT. This encodes CASSLEDRGTDTQYF. The complete variable domain, with remaining parts taken from reference TRBV5-1 and TRBJ2-3, reads KAGVTQTPRYLIKTRGQQVTLSCSPISGHRSVSWYQQTPGQGLQFLFEYFSETQRNKGNFPGRFSGRQFSNSRSEMNVSTLELGDSALYLCASSLEDRGTDTQYFGPGTRLTVL.

The chain combines TRBV12-5 with TRBJ2-1; 10 nucleotides match TRBD1. The CDR3 runs to 15 residues. V lost 3 bases and J lost 6; bases outside the gene matches: 5. Per germline, CDR1 LGHNT and CDR2 FRNRAP. The CDR3 nucleotides are TGTGCTAGTGGTTTAGAAGGGACAGGGGTCAATGAGCAGTTCTTC. Its translation: CASGLEGTGVNEQFF.

This clonotype was detected only a few times. The chain employs TRBV29-1 and TRBJ1-2; D unclear. V was shortened by 5 bases and J by 4 bases, with 14 bases between the two germline ends. Germline-derived CDR1 and CDR2 are SQVTM and ANQGSEA. This CDR3 has 13 amino acids. In DNA form, the CDR3 reads TGCAGCGTTATCACAGCGTTATTCTATGGCTACACCTTC. Protein: CSVITALFYGYTF.

This clonotype was seen only a few times. The chain links TRBV12-3 or TRBV12-4 to TRBJ2-1, with TRBD2 matching 7 bases. V was clipped by 5 bases and J by 8 bases; unmatched bases: 21. The CDR3 contains 18 residues. The CDR3, as DNA: TGTGCCAGCAGTGGGGGGGTGCGGGGGACTAAGGTTGGTGATGAGCAGTTCTTC. Translation: CASSGGVRGTKVGDEQFF.

This clonotype appeared a few times. This chain connects TRBV11-1 to TRBJ2-5; D unclear. The CDR3 runs 13 residues. Germline CDR1 is SGHAT and CDR2 is FQDESV (reference sequence). The germline V and J ends were trimmed by 5 bases and 1 base, with 8 bases remaining between them. Here the CDR3 DNA reads TGTGCCAGCAGCAAAAACAGCCAAGAGACCCAGTACTTC. Residues: CASSKNSQETQYF.

The chain employs TRBV15 and TRBJ1-2, with 8 bases aligning to TRBD1. The germline V gene has CDR1 LNHNV and CDR2 YYDKDF (reference sequence). This CDR3 is built from 15 residues. J gave up 7 bases and V 2 bases, and 9 bases lay outside the gene matches. As DNA, the CDR3 is TGTGCCACCAGCAGAAGAATCGACAGGGGAGGTGGCTACACCTTC. Its translation is CATSRRIDRGGGYTF.